The rows below give T cell receptor beta chains drawn from one sample of a study of T cell responses to AZD1222 COVID-19 vaccine. Measured with immunoSEQ multiplex PCR; TCRdb has only the in-frame clones, and not every one. The repertoire holds 100,000 or so clones, with more than 75% as singletons. Sequenced material: peripheral blood, taken on day 0 of AZD1222 vaccination. The receptors were sampled from an adult in good health. Both conserved end residues are part of each CDR3. The order of the fields is J gene, clone size, V gene, D gene, CDR3 DNA, CDR3 protein. A D gene is named only where the DNA matches it firmly. Where a row states a size, it is once, few, many or the class of an expanded clone; other rows omit it.

J gene: TRBJ1-2; clone size: .; V gene: TRBV12-3/TRBV12-4; D gene: .; CDR3 DNA: TGTGCCAGCAGTTTTCTGAGGAGTGGCTACACCTTC; CDR3 protein: CASSFLRSGYTF
J gene: TRBJ1-3; clone size: .; V gene: TRBV4-1; D gene: TRBD1; CDR3 DNA: TGCGCCAGCAGCCAATGGACAGGTAGCCTTGGCTCTGGAAACACCATATATTTT; CDR3 protein: CASSQWTGSLGSGNTIYF
J gene: TRBJ2-6; clone size: .; V gene: TRBV28; D gene: TRBD1; CDR3 DNA: TGTGCCAGCAGTCCCGGGTCCAGGGGGCTCTCTGGGGCCAACGTCCTGACTTTC; CDR3 protein: CASSPGSRGLSGANVLTF
J gene: TRBJ1-2; clone size: .; V gene: TRBV7-2; D gene: .; CDR3 DNA: TGTGCCAGCAGCTTACAGGGAGGGGGCTACACCTTC; CDR3 protein: CASSLQGGGYTF
J gene: TRBJ1-1; clone size: many; V gene: TRBV7-3; D gene: TRBD1; CDR3 DNA: TGTGCCAGCAGCACAACAGGGGTGAGGACTGAAGCTTTCTTT; CDR3 protein: CASSTTGVRTEAFF
J gene: TRBJ1-3; clone size: .; V gene: TRBV11-2; D gene: .; CDR3 DNA: TGTGCCAGCAGCTTATCGAGGGGGGGCCCCAGCTCTGGAAACACCATATATTTT; CDR3 protein: CASSLSRGGPSSGNTIYF
J gene: TRBJ2-7; clone size: once; V gene: TRBV7-9; D gene: .; CDR3 DNA: TGTGCCAGCAGCCTGAGCACCGCCTACGAGCAGTACTTC; CDR3 protein: CASSLSTAYEQYF
J gene: TRBJ2-1; clone size: .; V gene: TRBV28; D gene: TRBD2; CDR3 DNA: TGTGCCAGCAGTCCCAGCGGGGGGGCTATCAAGAATGAGCAGTTCTTC; CDR3 protein: CASSPSGGAIKNEQFF
J gene: TRBJ1-2; clone size: .; V gene: TRBV4-3; D gene: TRBD1; CDR3 DNA: TGCGCCAGCAGCCCTCCGGGACAGGGGGCAGTTTACGGCTACACCTTC; CDR3 protein: CASSPPGQGAVYGYTF
J gene: TRBJ1-2; clone size: few; V gene: TRBV7-9; D gene: .; CDR3 DNA: TGTGCCAGCAGCTTAGGGGCGGGACACTGGGAGGAAGGCTACACCTTC; CDR3 protein: CASSLGAGHWEEGYTF
J gene: TRBJ1-2; clone size: .; V gene: TRBV7-3; D gene: TRBD1; CDR3 DNA: TGTGCCAGCAGCTTAAATGGGGACAGGGAACGCGGCTACACCTTC; CDR3 protein: CASSLNGDRERGYTF
J gene: TRBJ1-1; clone size: .; V gene: TRBV5-1; D gene: .; CDR3 DNA: TGCGCCAGCAGCTTTGACAGTAACACTGAAGCTTTCTTT; CDR3 protein: CASSFDSNTEAFF
J gene: TRBJ1-1; clone size: .; V gene: TRBV5-1; D gene: .; CDR3 DNA: TGCGCCAGCCAAAACCCGGTGAACACTGAAGCTTTCTTT; CDR3 protein: CASQNPVNTEAFF
J gene: TRBJ2-7; clone size: .; V gene: TRBV2; D gene: TRBD2; CDR3 DNA: TGTGCCAGCAGTGGGACTAGCGGGGGATACGAGCAGTACTTC; CDR3 protein: CASSGTSGGYEQYF
J gene: TRBJ1-2; clone size: .; V gene: TRBV6-4; D gene: .; CDR3 DNA: TGTGCCAGCAGCCTCGAGGGGGGGTCGATTGCTGGCTACACCTTC; CDR3 protein: CASSLEGGSIAGYTF
J gene: TRBJ1-5; clone size: once; V gene: TRBV15; D gene: TRBD1; CDR3 DNA: TGTGCCACCAGCAGTGGACAGGGGATCTATCAGCCCCAGCATTTT; CDR3 protein: CATSSGQGIYQPQHF
J gene: TRBJ2-3; clone size: .; V gene: TRBV5-4; D gene: .; CDR3 DNA: TGTGCCAGCAGCTTGTCACCGAGGATTCCAGATACGCAGTATTTT; CDR3 protein: CASSLSPRIPDTQYF
J gene: TRBJ1-5; clone size: once; V gene: TRBV6-2/TRBV6-3; D gene: .; CDR3 DNA: TGTGCCAGCCGCCCGGACGGACAGCCCCAGCATTTT; CDR3 protein: CASRPDGQPQHF
J gene: TRBJ1-2; clone size: .; V gene: TRBV7-2; D gene: .; CDR3 DNA: TGTGCCAGCAGCCCCACGGCGGGGCGGGGAGGCGGCTACACCTTC; CDR3 protein: CASSPTAGRGGGYTF
J gene: TRBJ2-2; clone size: .; V gene: TRBV10-2; D gene: TRBD1; CDR3 DNA: TGCGCCAGCAGCCCGGACAGGGGATATGAGACCGGGGAGCTGTTTTTT; CDR3 protein: CASSPDRGYETGELFF
J gene: TRBJ1-6; clone size: .; V gene: TRBV3-1/TRBV3-2; D gene: .; CDR3 DNA: TGTGCCAGCAGCCAAGTTCTCAACAATTCACCCCTCCACTTT; CDR3 protein: CASSQVLNNSPLHF
J gene: TRBJ1-4; clone size: .; V gene: TRBV3-1/TRBV3-2; D gene: .; CDR3 DNA: TGTGCCAGCAGCCAAGATCTTTGGGGGATTAATGAAAAACTGTTTTTT; CDR3 protein: CASSQDLWGINEKLFF
J gene: TRBJ1-6; clone size: .; V gene: TRBV7-9; D gene: .; CDR3 DNA: TGTGCCAGTCTTTTCGGGGAACCGAATTCACCCCTCCACTTT; CDR3 protein: CASLFGEPNSPLHF
J gene: TRBJ2-1; clone size: few; V gene: TRBV5-1; D gene: .; CDR3 DNA: TGCGCCAGCAGCTTCAGCGTGCCCGGACGGCTCAATGAGCAGTTCTTC; CDR3 protein: CASSFSVPGRLNEQFF
J gene: TRBJ2-3; clone size: .; V gene: TRBV6-5; D gene: TRBD2; CDR3 DNA: TGTGCCAGCAGTTCTCACTCTAGCGGGGCGCAGTATTTT; CDR3 protein: CASSSHSSGAQYF
J gene: TRBJ1-1; clone size: .; V gene: TRBV7-2; D gene: .; CDR3 DNA: TGTGCCAGCAGCCCGGGTGCCTTGAACACTGAAGCTTTCTTT; CDR3 protein: CASSPGALNTEAFF
J gene: TRBJ1-5; clone size: .; V gene: TRBV18; D gene: .; CDR3 DNA: TGTGCCAGCTCACCAGAGTTCGGGGGCAGACAGCCCCAGCATTTT; CDR3 protein: CASSPEFGGRQPQHF
J gene: TRBJ1-5; clone size: .; V gene: TRBV18; D gene: .; CDR3 DNA: TGTGCCAGCTCACCAGGGGCGGATCAGCCCCAGCATTTT; CDR3 protein: CASSPGADQPQHF
J gene: TRBJ2-2; clone size: .; V gene: TRBV6-5; D gene: TRBD1; CDR3 DNA: TGTGCCAGCAGCCCAGGACAGGGGAACACCGGGGAGCTGTTTTTT; CDR3 protein: CASSPGQGNTGELFF
J gene: TRBJ2-2; clone size: once; V gene: TRBV21-1; D gene: .; CDR3 DNA: TGTGCCAGCAGCAAAGATTGTTTGGAGGCAGGGGTGGGTAACACCGGGGAGCTGTTTTTT; CDR3 protein: CASSKDCLEAGVGNTGELFF
J gene: TRBJ1-1; clone size: once; V gene: TRBV7-2; D gene: TRBD1; CDR3 DNA: TGTGCCAGCAGCGGACGACAGGGGGTGAACACTGAAGCTTTCTTT; CDR3 protein: CASSGRQGVNTEAFF
J gene: TRBJ2-1; clone size: few; V gene: TRBV6-2/TRBV6-3; D gene: TRBD1; CDR3 DNA: TGTGCCAGCAGTGCCCCGGACAGGGCCTACAATGAGCAGTTCTTC; CDR3 protein: CASSAPDRAYNEQFF
J gene: TRBJ1-1; clone size: .; V gene: TRBV11-3; D gene: TRBD1; CDR3 DNA: TGTGCCAGCAGCCCGGGGACAGGGAACACTGAAGCTTTCTTT; CDR3 protein: CASSPGTGNTEAFF
J gene: TRBJ1-3; clone size: .; V gene: TRBV4-3; D gene: .; CDR3 DNA: TGCGCCAGCAGCCAAGATCTCCCCACAGAGATCTCTGGAAACACCATATATTTT; CDR3 protein: CASSQDLPTEISGNTIYF
J gene: TRBJ2-2; clone size: .; V gene: TRBV4-2; D gene: TRBD1; CDR3 DNA: TGTGCCAGCAGCCCGGGACAGGGGACGAACACCGGGGAGCTGTTTTTT; CDR3 protein: CASSPGQGTNTGELFF
J gene: TRBJ2-2; clone size: .; V gene: TRBV5-1; D gene: .; CDR3 DNA: TGCGCCAGTTCTGACAGGAGCGGGGAGCTGTTTTTT; CDR3 protein: CASSDRSGELFF
J gene: TRBJ1-6; clone size: few; V gene: TRBV19; D gene: TRBD1; CDR3 DNA: TGTGCCAGTAGTGGACAGGGTAATTCACCCCTCCACTTT; CDR3 protein: CASSGQGNSPLHF
J gene: TRBJ1-2; clone size: .; V gene: TRBV7-9; D gene: .; CDR3 DNA: TGTGCCAGCAGCTTAGGGGCTTCGTACAGAGACTATGGCTACACCTTC; CDR3 protein: CASSLGASYRDYGYTF
J gene: TRBJ1-1; clone size: .; V gene: TRBV25-1; D gene: TRBD1; CDR3 DNA: TGTGCCAGCAGCCCGAGACAGGGGTGGAACACTGAAGCTTTCTTT; CDR3 protein: CASSPRQGWNTEAFF
J gene: TRBJ2-5; clone size: .; V gene: TRBV7-2; D gene: TRBD2; CDR3 DNA: TGTGCCAGCAGCCCTGGACTAGCCGTGGAGACCCAGTACTTC; CDR3 protein: CASSPGLAVETQYF
J gene: TRBJ1-5; clone size: .; V gene: TRBV6-5; D gene: .; CDR3 DNA: TGTGCCAGCAGTTACTCGGCAGACATATATCAGCCCCAGCATTTT; CDR3 protein: CASSYSADIYQPQHF
J gene: TRBJ2-7; clone size: once; V gene: TRBV11-2; D gene: .; CDR3 DNA: TGTGCCAGCAGCTTAGATAGGAGTTTCGAGCAGTACTTC; CDR3 protein: CASSLDRSFEQYF
J gene: TRBJ2-7; clone size: .; V gene: TRBV18; D gene: .; CDR3 DNA: TGTGCCAGCTCCCCTAGCTCCTACGAGCAGTACTTC; CDR3 protein: CASSPSSYEQYF
J gene: TRBJ1-5; clone size: .; V gene: TRBV12-3/TRBV12-4; D gene: .; CDR3 DNA: TGTGCCAGCAGTCTGAGGGGCTCTGGGCCCCAGCATTTT; CDR3 protein: CASSLRGSGPQHF
J gene: TRBJ2-7; clone size: once; V gene: TRBV9; D gene: .; CDR3 DNA: TGTGCCAGCAGCGTAGCAGGGAAGACGGGAATTATCGAGCAGTACTTC; CDR3 protein: CASSVAGKTGIIEQYF
J gene: TRBJ2-5; clone size: .; V gene: TRBV7-7; D gene: .; CDR3 DNA: TGTGCCAGCAGCCCAACAGGGAGGCAAGAGACCCAGTACTTC; CDR3 protein: CASSPTGRQETQYF
J gene: TRBJ2-3; clone size: .; V gene: TRBV7-2; D gene: TRBD2; CDR3 DNA: TGTGCCAGCAGCCCCAGACTAGCGGGGGGGAATACGCAGTATTTT; CDR3 protein: CASSPRLAGGNTQYF
J gene: TRBJ1-2; clone size: .; V gene: TRBV29-1; D gene: TRBD1; CDR3 DNA: TGCAGCGGCGGGACAGGGGATGGCTACACCTTC; CDR3 protein: CSGGTGDGYTF